This TCR beta chain originates from a study of CD8 T cells in Susac syndrome. Study in general: Blood was drawn from patients with Susac syndrome. At that point, they were therapy-naive, on corticosteroids, or on intravenous immunoglobulin alone.

RNA was extracted with the RNeasy kit, and a quantity of roughly 0.5 to 1 ug was reverse transcribed using random hexamers. Amplification of TCR beta CDR3 used immunoSEQ multiplex PCR across 54 Vbeta and 13 Jbeta. TCRdb ran MiXCR on the immunoSEQ multiplex PCR reads and lists one entry per CDR3 protein. This repertoire shows around 200,000 distinct CDR3 sequences, 85% to 95% found once; its top ten account for 0.16%. V was cut by 6 bases and J by 6 bases, with 17 bases left in between. CDR3 length equals 14 residues. The clonotype comes from a human donor with Susac syndrome. The rearrangement uses TRBV12-3 or TRBV12-4 and TRBJ1-2; D might be TRBD1 (5 bases). Sequenced material: CD8+ T cells from PBMCs. The CDR3 spells CASSSGGISHGYTF. CDR3 sequence (DNA): TGTGCCAGCAGCTCGGGGGGGATATCGCATGGCTACACCTTC.